Each of the 23 T cell receptor beta chains below was sequenced from the same sample in a study of T cell responses to AZD1222 COVID-19 vaccine. The table came from immunoSEQ multiplex PCR; TCRdb's copy has only in-frame clones and leaves some out. The table records some 120,000 clones, 80% to 90% of them present only once. The specimen comprised peripheral blood, sampled on day 0 of AZD1222 vaccination. The receptors stem from an adult in good health.

The J gene is TRBJ1-3, the V gene TRBV3-1 (or the pseudogene TRBV3-2), with D hard to call. V was shortened by 4 bases and J by 4 bases, with 11 bases between the two germline ends. This CDR3 has 14 residues. The germline gives CDR1 LGHDT, CDR2 YNNKEL (reference sequence). CDR3 amino acids: CASSLSRRGNTIYF. The DNA of the CDR3 is TGTGCCAGCAGCCTCTCCAGACGAGGAAACACCATATATTTT.

This clone has a single count. The V and J genes are TRBV25-1 and TRBJ1-1, with 7 bases fitting TRBD1. CDR3 size: 14 residues. CDR1 is MGHDK, CDR2 SYGVNS, per germline. The trim removed 2 bases at V and 5 bases at J, leaving 5 bases unmatched. The CDR3 nucleotides are TGTGCCAGCAGTGAACAGGGGGTATGGACTGAAGCTTTCTTT. Amino acid sequence: CASSEQGVWTEAFF.

As regards this clone: One end of the junction varies from germline; a read error may be responsible. V gene TRBV7-8 combines with J gene TRBJ2-3; maybe TRBD1 (6 bases). The CDR3 has 18 residues. CDR1 SGHVS and CDR2 FQNEAQ come from the germline V gene. The CDR3 reads CASGLGLGADGRTDTQYF. CDR3 sequence (DNA): TGTGCCAGCGGCTTGGGGCTGGGGGCGGACGGCCGCACAGATACGCAGTATTTT. Based on the CDR3 plus reference TRBV7-8 and TRBJ2-3, the full variable domain is GAGVSQSPRYKVAKRGQDVALRCDPISGHVSLFWYQQALGQGPEFLTYFQNEAQLDKSGLPSDRFFAERPEGSVSTLKIQRTQQEDSAVYLCASGLGLGADGRTDTQYFGPGTRLTVL.

This chain links TRBV5-1 with TRBJ2-1, with D possibly being TRBD1 (6 bases). Germline loops: CDR1 SGHRS, CDR2 YFSETQ. This CDR3 contains 20 residues. The germline V and J ends were trimmed by 0 bases and 0 bases, with 22 bases remaining between them. The CDR3 spells CASSLGRGIGGLSSYNEQFF. In DNA form, the CDR3 reads TGCGCCAGCAGCTTGGGACGAGGGATAGGGGGTTTGAGCTCCTACAATGAGCAGTTCTTC. Based on the CDR3 plus reference TRBV5-1 and TRBJ2-1, the full variable domain is KAGVTQTPRYLIKTRGQQVTLSCSPISGHRSVSWYQQTPGQGLQFLFEYFSETQRNKGNFPGRFSGRQFSNSRSEMNVSTLELGDSALYLCASSLGRGIGGLSSYNEQFFGPGTRLTVL.

This chain joins TRBV4-3 and TRBJ1-4; D not certain. CDR3 length equals 16 residues. CDR1 and CDR2 from the germline V gene are LGHNA and YSLEER. The germline V and J ends were trimmed by 4 bases and 8 bases, with 20 bases remaining between them. The CDR3 loop reads CASSPDRGVGKEKLFF. In DNA form, the CDR3 reads TGCGCCAGCAGCCCTGACCGGGGTGTCGGCAAGGAAAAACTGTTTTTT.

This chain joins TRBV28 and TRBJ1-5; D might be TRBD1 (6 bases). V was shortened by 2 bases and J by 2 bases, with 10 bases between the two germline ends. The germline gives CDR1 MDHEN, CDR2 SYDVKM. The CDR3 has 15 residues. The CDR3 spells CASSLRGAGNQPQHF. CDR3 DNA sequence: TGTGCCAGCAGTTTAAGGGGGGCTGGCAATCAGCCCCAGCATTTT.

The chain is built from TRBV5-4 and TRBJ1-2, with 10 bases matching TRBD1. V was clipped by 0 bases and J by 8 bases; unmatched bases: 7. The germline V gene encodes CDR1 SGHNT and CDR2 YYREEE (reference sequence). The CDR3 extends over 15 amino acids. CDR3 in amino acids: CASSLEGQGFEGYTF. The DNA of the CDR3 is TGTGCCAGCAGCTTGGAGGGACAGGGGTTCGAGGGCTACACCTTC. Drawing the rest from reference TRBV5-4 and TRBJ1-2, the complete variable domain is ETGVTQSPTHLIKTRGQQVTLRCSSQSGHNTVSWYQQALGQGPQFIFQYYREEENGRGNFPPRFSGLQFPNYSSELNVNALELDDSALYLCASSLEGQGFEGYTFGSGTRLTVV.

CDR3 region: CASSLIPRGPTGELFF. CDR3 nucleotide sequence: TGTGCCAGCAGCTTAATTCCCAGGGGGCCTACCGGGGAGCTGTTTTTT. The chain links TRBV7-3 to TRBJ2-2, with TRBD1 matching over 8 bases. With 1 base clipped from V and 5 bases from J, the junction kept 6 bases outside the gene matches. The CDR3 contains 16 residues. The germline V gene has CDR1 SGHTA and CDR2 FQGTGA.

This clone was recorded once. V gene TRBV28 combines with J gene TRBJ2-7; 10 nucleotides agree with TRBD1. V lost 5 bases to trimming and J lost 3 bases; unmatched junction nucleotides: 4. Germline-derived CDR1 and CDR2 are MDHEN and SYDVKM. The CDR3 has 14 residues. The CDR3 sequence is CASSAGTGVYEQYF. For the CDR3, the DNA is TGTGCCAGCAGTGCCGGGACAGGGGTCTACGAGCAGTACTTC.

In its sample, this clone was seen a few times. The chain combines TRBV18 with TRBJ1-1; D not certain. Germline loops: CDR1 KGHSH, CDR2 LQKENI. Trimming left V 5 bases short and J 0 bases short, with 16 bases between. The CDR3 sequence is 16 residues long. The CDR3 protein is CASSTDTELMNTEAFF. The CDR3 nucleotides are TGTGCCAGCTCAACTGACACGGAACTCATGAACACTGAAGCTTTCTTT.

This clone was picked up a small number of times. J is TRBJ1-6 and V is TRBV7-2; weak D call: TRBD1 (6 bases). V was trimmed by 3 bases and J by 9 bases, leaving 15 bases between them. In germline, CDR1 is SGHTA, CDR2 FQGNSA. The CDR3 runs 15 residues. The CDR3 region has the DNA TGTGCCAGCAGCTTTGCGGGGGCGAGGGGTTCACCCCTCCACTTT. This gives the protein CASSFAGARGSPLHF.

This clone showed up just a few times. CDR3 nucleotides: TGTGCCAGCAGCCGCTCTGGAAACACCATATATTTT. This encodes CASSRSGNTIYF. The V and J genes are TRBV5-4 and TRBJ1-3; no reliable D call. CDR3 size: 12 residues. Trimming shortened V by 4 bases and J by 0 bases, and 2 bases separated the two germline ends. Germline CDR1 reads SGHNT; CDR2 reads YYREEE (reference sequence).

The chain recombines TRBV5-5 with TRBJ1-3; tentative D call: TRBD1 (6 bases). The V end was cut by 2 bases, the J end by 0 bases, with 9 bases between. The germline V gene has CDR1 SGHKS and CDR2 YYEKEE (reference sequence). The CDR3 loop spans 15 amino acids. Here the CDR3 reads CASSLGGSSGNTIYF. The CDR3 coding sequence is TGTGCCAGCAGCTTAGGGGGTAGCTCTGGAAACACCATATATTTT.

CDR3 loop: CASSLPGTKSETQYF. The CDR3 coding sequence is TGTGCCAGCAGCTTACCCGGGACTAAGTCTGAGACCCAGTACTTC. The chain uses TRBV11-1 and TRBJ2-5, with 7 nucleotides matching TRBD2. Per germline, CDR1 SGHAT and CDR2 FQDESV (reference sequence). CDR3 length equals 15 residues. V trimming: 2 bases; J trimming: 5 bases; junction bases outside the gene matches: 8.

This chain links TRBV5-4 with TRBJ1-3; D uncertain. The V end was cut by 0 bases, the J end by 4 bases, with 5 bases between. Germline lookup yields CDR1 SGHNT and CDR2 YYREEE (reference sequence). This CDR3 has 13 residues. CDR3 bases: TGTGCCAGCAGCTTGGGGGCCGGAAACACCATATATTTT. This codes for CASSLGAGNTIYF. Using reference TRBV5-4 and TRBJ1-3 for the parts outside the CDR3, the full variable domain is ETGVTQSPTHLIKTRGQQVTLRCSSQSGHNTVSWYQQALGQGPQFIFQYYREEENGRGNFPPRFSGLQFPNYSSELNVNALELDDSALYLCASSLGAGNTIYFGEGSWLTVV.

This rearrangement joins TRBV6-6 to TRBJ2-2, with 10 bases matching TRBD1. V lost 6 bases and J lost 4; bases outside the gene matches: 8. The CDR3 covers 16 residues. Germline V gives CDR1 MNHNY, CDR2 SVGAGI (reference sequence). The CDR3 loop reads CASRRTGTGVTGELFF. The CDR3, as DNA: TGTGCCAGCAGAAGGACCGGGACAGGGGTCACCGGGGAGCTGTTTTTT.

This clone ranks as medium-sized (0.01 to 0.1%). This sequence joins TRBV11-1 and TRBJ2-7; TRBD2 might be the D (6 bases). The CDR3 sequence is 16 residues long. V dropped 1 base and J dropped 5 bases, with 18 bases sitting between them. CDR1 and CDR2 from the germline V gene are SGHAT and FQDESV (reference sequence). This chain's CDR3 is CASSLGEGASVDEQYF. CDR3 in DNA: TGTGCCAGCAGCTTAGGTGAGGGAGCTAGCGTCGACGAGCAGTACTTC.

The rearrangement links TRBV18 to TRBJ1-1, with D hard to call. The CDR3 totals 11 residues. Germline values: CDR1 KGHSH, CDR2 LQKENI. V gave up 8 bases and J gave up 3 bases, with 7 bases separating them. CDR3 region: CASERDTEAFF. CDR3 DNA: TGTGCCAGCGAACGGGACACTGAAGCTTTCTTT.

The V call is TRBV24-1, the J call TRBJ2-7; TRBD1 might be the D (5 bases). Trimming stripped 1 base from V and 2 bases from J, with 8 bases between. Germline-derived CDR1 and CDR2 are KGHDR and SFDVKD. The CDR3 has 14 residues. CDR3 coding DNA: TGTGCCACCAGTGATTTCGACAGCCCCTACGAGCAGTACTTC. This sequence encodes CATSDFDSPYEQYF.

The table lists this clone with a few counts. This rearrangement joins TRBV4-1 to TRBJ2-7; TRBD1 might be the D (5 bases). CDR3 length equals 17 residues. With 0 bases removed from V and 5 bases from J, the gap between germline ends came to 20 bases. Germline lookup yields CDR1 MGHRA and CDR2 YSYEKL. Written as DNA, the CDR3 is TGCGCCAGCAGCCAAGAAGTAAATCGGCAGGGAACCGACGAGCAGTACTTC. Its protein is CASSQEVNRQGTDEQYF.

In regard to this clone: This sample includes further DNA sequences coding for the same CDR3. The chain employs TRBV28 and TRBJ1-1; 7 nucleotides line up with TRBD1. V shed 6 bases and J 7 bases; nucleotides not matched to a gene: 5. Germline CDR1 reads MDHEN; CDR2 reads SYDVKM. This CDR3 region has 12 residues. The CDR3: CASRDRDSEAFF. The DNA of the CDR3 is TGTGCCAGCAGGGACCGGGACAGTGAAGCTTTCTTT.

In its sample, this clone was seen a few times. This chain joins TRBV27 and TRBJ2-7, with D possibly being TRBD2 (6 bases). The CDR3 runs 15 residues. Deletions cut 6 bases from V and 2 bases from J, with 17 bases between. Germline V gives CDR1 MNHEY, CDR2 SMNVEV (reference sequence). CDR3 sequence (DNA): TGTGCCAGCAGCTTCCGGGGACTCCGACCCTACGAGCAGTACTTC. The encoded protein is CASSFRGLRPYEQYF.

The chain joins TRBV25-1 to TRBJ1-2, with D perhaps matching TRBD1 (6 bases). CDR1 and CDR2 from the germline V gene are MGHDK and SYGVNS. The V end was cut by 6 bases, the J end by 3 bases, with 17 bases between. The CDR3 spans 15 residues. CDR3 residues: CASSPSDRLDYGYTF. DNA for the CDR3: TGTGCCAGCAGCCCTTCTGACAGGCTGGACTATGGCTACACCTTC.